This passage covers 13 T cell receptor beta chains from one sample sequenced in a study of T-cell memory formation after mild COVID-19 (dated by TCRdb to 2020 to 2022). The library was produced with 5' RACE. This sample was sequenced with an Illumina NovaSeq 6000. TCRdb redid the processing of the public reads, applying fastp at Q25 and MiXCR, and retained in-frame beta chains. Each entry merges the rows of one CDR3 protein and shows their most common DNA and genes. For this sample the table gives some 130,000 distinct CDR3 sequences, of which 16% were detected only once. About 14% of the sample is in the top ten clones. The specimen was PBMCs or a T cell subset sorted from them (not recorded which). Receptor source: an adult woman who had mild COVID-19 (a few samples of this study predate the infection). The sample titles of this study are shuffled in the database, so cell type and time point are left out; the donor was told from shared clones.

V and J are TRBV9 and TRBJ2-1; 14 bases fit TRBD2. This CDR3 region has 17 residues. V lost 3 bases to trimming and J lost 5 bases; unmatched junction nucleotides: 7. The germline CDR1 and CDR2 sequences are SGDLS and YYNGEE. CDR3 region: CASSAGEGLAGDNEQFF. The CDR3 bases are TGTGCCAGCAGCGCAGGGGAGGGACTAGCGGGAGACAATGAGCAGTTCTTC.

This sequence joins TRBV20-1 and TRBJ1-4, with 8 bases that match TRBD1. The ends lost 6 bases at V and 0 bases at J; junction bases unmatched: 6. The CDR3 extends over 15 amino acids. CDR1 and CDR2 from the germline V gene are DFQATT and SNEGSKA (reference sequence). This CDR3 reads CSARDRQTTNEKLFF. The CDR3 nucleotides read TGCAGTGCCAGGGACAGGCAGACAACTAATGAAAAACTGTTTTTT.

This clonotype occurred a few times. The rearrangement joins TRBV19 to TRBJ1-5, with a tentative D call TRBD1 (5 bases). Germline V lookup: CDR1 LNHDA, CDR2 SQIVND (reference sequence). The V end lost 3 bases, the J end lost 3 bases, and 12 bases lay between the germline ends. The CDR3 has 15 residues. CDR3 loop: CASSILSGYNQPQHF. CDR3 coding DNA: TGTGCCAGTAGTATCTTATCAGGGTACAATCAGCCCCAGCATTTT.

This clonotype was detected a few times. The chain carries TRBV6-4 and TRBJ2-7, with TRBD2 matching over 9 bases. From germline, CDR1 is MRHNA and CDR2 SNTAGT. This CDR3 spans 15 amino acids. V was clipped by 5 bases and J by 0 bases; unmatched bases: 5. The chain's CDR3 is CASSPNSGSSYEQYF. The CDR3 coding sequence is TGTGCCAGCAGTCCAAATAGCGGGAGCTCCTACGAGCAGTACTTC.

The CDR3 reads CASSVKVGKTDTQYF. The CDR3 nucleotides are TGTGCCAGCAGCGTTAAGGTGGGCAAAACAGATACGCAGTATTTT. V gene TRBV9 combines with J gene TRBJ2-3; D remains unclear. Germline CDR1 and CDR2: SGDLS and YYNGEE. The CDR3 covers 15 residues. The V gene lost 2 bases and the J gene lost 3 bases, with 13 bases spanning the gap.

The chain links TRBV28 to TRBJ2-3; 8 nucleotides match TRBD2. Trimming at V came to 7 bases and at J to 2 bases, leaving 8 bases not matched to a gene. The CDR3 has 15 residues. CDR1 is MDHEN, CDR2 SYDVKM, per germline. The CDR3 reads CASILREATTDTQYF. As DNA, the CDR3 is TGTGCCAGCATTTTGCGGGAGGCCACCACAGATACGCAGTATTTT.

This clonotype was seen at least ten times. As DNA, the CDR3 is TGTGCCAGCAGTCCCGGGACTAGCGGGAGAGATGAGCAGTTCTTC. Residues: CASSPGTSGRDEQFF. This sequence joins TRBV12-3 or TRBV12-4 and TRBJ2-1; 14 nucleotides line up with TRBD2. This CDR3 region has 15 residues. The V segment lost 5 bases and the J segment 8 bases; nucleotides outside the gene matches: 5.

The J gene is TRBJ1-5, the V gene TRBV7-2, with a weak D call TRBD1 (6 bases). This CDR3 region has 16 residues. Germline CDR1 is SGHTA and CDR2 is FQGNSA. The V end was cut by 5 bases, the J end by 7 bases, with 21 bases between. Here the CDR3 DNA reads TGTGCCAGCAGCACCCTGGCAGGGGCATTTGACCAGCCCCAGCATTTT. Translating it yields CASSTLAGAFDQPQHF.

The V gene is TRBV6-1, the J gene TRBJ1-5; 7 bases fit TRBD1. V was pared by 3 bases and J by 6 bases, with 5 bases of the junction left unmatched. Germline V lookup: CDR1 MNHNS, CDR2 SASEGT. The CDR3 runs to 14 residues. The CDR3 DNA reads TGTGCCAGCAGTGACCAGGGGGGAGGTCAGCCCCAGCATTTT. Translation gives CASSDQGGGQPQHF.

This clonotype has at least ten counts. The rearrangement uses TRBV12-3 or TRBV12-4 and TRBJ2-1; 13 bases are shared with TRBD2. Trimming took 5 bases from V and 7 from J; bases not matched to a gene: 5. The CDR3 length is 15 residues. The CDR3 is CASSILAGGRNEQFF. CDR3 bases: TGTGCCAGCAGTATACTAGCGGGAGGGAGGAATGAGCAGTTCTTC.

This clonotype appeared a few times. CDR3 amino acids: CASSQGLSGNYGYTF. CDR3 in DNA: TGCGCCAGCAGCCAAGGGTTGTCAGGGAACTATGGCTACACCTTC. This chain joins TRBV4-1 and TRBJ1-2, with D possibly TRBD1 on 5 matching bases. V shed 1 base and J shed 2 bases, with 11 bases lying between them. This CDR3 is 15 amino acids long. Looked up from germline, CDR1 is MGHRA and CDR2 is YSYEKL.

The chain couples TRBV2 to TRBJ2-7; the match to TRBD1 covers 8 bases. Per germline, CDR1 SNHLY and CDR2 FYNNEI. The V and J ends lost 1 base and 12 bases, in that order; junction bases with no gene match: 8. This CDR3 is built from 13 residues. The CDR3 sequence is CASSEVSGTGPYF. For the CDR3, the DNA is TGTGCCAGCAGTGAAGTGTCGGGGACAGGACCGTACTTC.

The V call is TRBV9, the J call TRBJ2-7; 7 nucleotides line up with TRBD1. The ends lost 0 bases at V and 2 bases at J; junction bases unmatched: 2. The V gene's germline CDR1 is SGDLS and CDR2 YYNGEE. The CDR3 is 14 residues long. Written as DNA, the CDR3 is TGTGCCAGCAGCGTAGGACAGGGTACCTACGAGCAGTACTTC. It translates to CASSVGQGTYEQYF.